These 16 T cell receptor beta chains were sequenced from one sample in a study of CD8+CD57+ T cells in acquired aplastic anemia. All patients picked for sequencing had shown, by flow cytometry, an expansion of CD8+CD57+ cells. The study profiled TCR beta VDJ and CDR3 using genomic DNA as template. TCRdb reanalysed the reads using MiXCR and keeps one entry per CDR3 protein. The sample holds some 170,000 distinct CDR3 sequences; over 55% are singletons and the top ten take around 45%. Sequencing input: sorted CD4+, CD8+, or CD8+CD57+ T cells (not recorded which) from PBMCs. Receptor source: a human donor with aplastic anemia.

A word on this clonotype: An end of the junction differs from the germline gene, which may be a read error. V gene TRBV7-7 combines with J gene TRBJ2-5; the match to TRBD2 covers 14 bases. This CDR3 has 15 amino acids. CDR1 is SSHAT and CDR2 is FNYEAQ in the germline V gene (reference sequence). The CDR3 is CASSYGTSGSETQYF. The CDR3 nucleotides read TGTGCTAGCAGCTACGGGACTAGCGGGAGCGAGACCCAGTACTTC.

This clonotype was detected only once. J is TRBJ1-6 and V is TRBV5-1; D not resolved. This CDR3 comprises 12 residues. The germline V gene encodes CDR1 SGHRS and CDR2 YFSETQ. The V end lost 0 bases, the J end lost 14 bases, and 9 bases lay between the germline ends. This CDR3 reads CASSLDRQSLHF. The CDR3 DNA sequence: TGCGCCAGCAGCTTGGACCGGCAGTCCCTCCACTTT.

This chain connects TRBV20-1 to TRBJ2-5; D may be TRBD2 (5 bases). Per germline, CDR1 DFQATT and CDR2 SNEGSKA (reference sequence). The CDR3 contains 10 residues. The V and J ends lost 7 bases and 5 bases respectively, with 8 bases between them. In DNA, the CDR3 is TGCAGTGGATGGAGGGAGACCCAGTACTTC. Amino acid sequence: CSGWRETQYF.

About this clonotype itself: This clone may be a read error of a much larger clone one base away. This chain links TRBV20-1 with TRBJ2-5, with 8 bases lining up with TRBD2. This CDR3 has 15 amino acids. Unmatched junction bases numbered 7, after V lost 1 base and J lost 3 bases. Germline V lookup: CDR1 DFQATT, CDR2 SNEGSKA (reference sequence). The DNA for the CDR3 is TGCAGTGCTAGAGGGCGCCTCGGGAGGGAAGAGACCCAGTACTTC. Its protein is CSARGRLGREETQYF.

This chain connects TRBV2 to TRBJ2-5; D uncertain. The CDR3 loop spans 13 amino acids. V shed 5 bases and J shed 5 bases, with 12 bases lying between them. Germline V gene data show CDR1 as SNHLY and CDR2 as FYNNEI. The CDR3 sequence is CASSWASSETQYF. The CDR3 DNA reads TGTGCCAGCAGTTGGGCCTCTTCGGAGACCCAGTACTTC.

This clonotype was counted a single time. The rearrangement joins TRBV2 to TRBJ2-1, with D possibly TRBD1 on 6 matching bases. Between the trimmed V and J ends, which lost 5 bases and 5 bases, there was a span of 13 bases. The CDR3 is 14 residues long. Germline values: CDR1 SNHLY, CDR2 FYNNEI. The DNA of the CDR3 is TGTGCCAGCAGTTCCATAGGACAGAACAATGAGCAGTTCTTC. It specifies CASSSIGQNNEQFF.

This chain joins TRBV10-3 and TRBJ2-3; possible D gene TRBD1, 5 bases. The germline V and J ends were trimmed by 11 bases and 0 bases, with 12 bases remaining between them. The germline CDR1 and CDR2 sequences are ENHRY and SYGVKD. The CDR3 extends over 13 amino acids. The CDR3: CASGPGSTDTQYF. The CDR3 nucleotides are TGTGCCTCTGGTCCAGGGAGCACAGATACGCAGTATTTT.

This chain joins TRBV7-2 and TRBJ2-7, with D tentatively TRBD2 (5 bases). V lost 5 bases and J 3 bases, leaving 8 bases between the germline ends. The germline CDR1 and CDR2 sequences are SGHTA and FQGNSA. The CDR3 extends over 12 amino acids. The CDR3 is CASSPSGYEQYF. CDR3 in DNA: TGTGCCAGCAGCCCCAGCGGCTACGAGCAGTACTTC.

This clonotype appeared a few times. The genes are TRBV29-1 and TRBJ2-2; D is uncertain. V lost 3 bases, J lost 0 bases, and 8 bases lay in between. The CDR3 loop spans 14 amino acids. CDR1 SQVTM and CDR2 ANQGSEA come from the germline V gene. Here the CDR3 DNA reads TGCAGCGTTGAGGGCAGGACGAACACCGGGGAGCTGTTTTTT. It encodes CSVEGRTNTGELFF.

The chain recombines TRBV15 with TRBJ2-1; no clear D gene. Germline V lookup: CDR1 LNHNV, CDR2 YYDKDF (reference sequence). V was shortened by 1 base and J by 5 bases, with 9 bases between the two germline ends. This CDR3 spans 14 amino acids. In DNA form, the CDR3 reads TGTGCCACCAGCAGAGGAGATACAAACAATGAGCAGTTCTTC. As protein: CATSRGDTNNEQFF.

As DNA, the CDR3 is TGTGCCAGCAGCCCACCTTTGGCCTCACCCCTCCACTTT. Amino acid sequence: CASSPPLASPLHF. The V and J genes are TRBV12-3 or TRBV12-4 and TRBJ1-6; D remains unclear. The CDR3 length is 13 residues. V lost 6 bases, J lost 10 bases, and 13 bases lay in between.

The chain uses TRBV20-1 and TRBJ2-3; 16 bases are a match to TRBD2. Germline-derived CDR1 and CDR2 are DFQATT and SNEGSKA (reference sequence). The CDR3 spans 17 residues. The trim removed 6 bases at V and 1 base at J, leaving 7 bases unmatched. CDR3 in amino acids: CSAPGTSGGAGTDTQYF. The CDR3 DNA follows: TGCAGTGCCCCCGGGACTAGCGGGGGGGCCGGCACAGATACGCAGTATTTT.

The chain couples TRBV18 to TRBJ2-5; 9 positions agree with TRBD2. The V gene's germline CDR1 is KGHSH and CDR2 LQKENI. This CDR3 is 16 amino acids long. After removal of 3 bases from V and 2 bases from J, the junction contained 7 bases not matched to a gene. The DNA of the CDR3 is TGTGCCAGCTCACCCACCAGACTAGCGGTGCAAGAGACCCAGTACTTC. Amino acids: CASSPTRLAVQETQYF.

The CDR3 protein is CASTTTSGATETQYF. The DNA of the CDR3 is TGTGCCAGTACAACGACTAGCGGGGCAACAGAGACCCAGTACTTC. V and J are TRBV19 and TRBJ2-5; 11 bases agree with TRBD2. After removal of 7 bases from V and 4 bases from J, the junction contained 8 bases not matched to a gene. The CDR3 consists of 15 residues. The germline CDR1 and CDR2 sequences are LNHDA and SQIVND (reference sequence).

Comment on this clonotype: The junction differs from germline at one of its ends, possibly a read error. The J gene is TRBJ1-2, the V gene TRBV2, with TRBD1 identical over 9 bases. The CDR3 runs 12 residues. The germline V gene has CDR1 SNHLY and CDR2 FYNNEI. The CDR3 here is CRDREVNYGYTF. The CDR3 region has the DNA TGCCGGGACAGGGAGGTTAACTATGGCTACACCTTC.

Here the CDR3 reads CASSPGDGRDSDTQYF. The CDR3 bases are TGTGCCAGCAGCCCGGGGGACGGGAGGGATTCAGATACGCAGTATTTT. The chain combines TRBV7-9 with TRBJ2-3, with 8 bases aligning to TRBD2. Germline loops: CDR1 SEHNR, CDR2 FQNEAQ (reference sequence). The CDR3 extends over 16 amino acids. The V and J ends lost 5 bases and 4 bases, in that order; junction bases with no gene match: 11.